This T cell receptor beta chain was sequenced in a study of OX40 agonist ivuxolimab in advanced cancers. Study in general: Averaging 60 years in age, with a range of roughly 20 to 79, the cohort was about 83% male. Study-level points and caveats: Averaged across samples, CD8+ T cells carried more expanded clones than CD4+ did. Among the lowest peripheral clonal expansion occurred in 0.1-3.0 mg/kg partial responders.

Produced via immunoSEQ multiplex PCR; TCRdb's table is partial and in-frame only. Of some 27,000 clones listed, less than 95% are singletons. Worth noting for this clone: The antigen is undetermined.

The V and J ends lost 2 bases and 0 bases respectively, with 6 bases between them. This CDR3 region has 14 residues. Germline CDR1 MNHEY, CDR2 SMNVEV (reference sequence). The sequence was obtained from an adult with an advanced solid tumor such as melanoma, head and neck, liver or kidney cancer. The genes are TRBV27 and TRBJ2-3; D is ambiguous. This material consisted of CD4+ or CD8+ T cells sorted from blood, taken in a trial of the OX40 agonist ivuxolimab. The DNA of the CDR3 is TGTGCCAGCAGTTTAGTGGTTAGCACAGATACGCAGTATTTT. Its translation is CASSLVVSTDTQYF.